Listed below are T cell receptor beta chains from one sample, sequenced in a study of radiotherapy plus CTLA-4 blockade in lung cancer. TCRdb's copy holds only in-frame clones and misses some; the assay was immunoSEQ multiplex PCR. The sample holds approximately 78,000 clones, around 73% seen once. The sample here was peripheral blood, taken from a patient treated with radiotherapy plus ipilimumab. These receptors originate from a human donor with non-small cell lung cancer who had a complete response to radiotherapy plus ipilimumab. Each CDR3 is given without its conserved first and last residue. Each record gives: J gene, V gene, CDR3 protein.

j_gene: TRBJ1-3
v_gene: TRBV30
CDR3aa: AWRTGGNTIY

j_gene: TRBJ2-1
v_gene: TRBV6-6
CDR3aa: ASRTVAGDCF

j_gene: TRBJ1-4
v_gene: TRBV9
CDR3aa: ASSVATTGTEEKLF

j_gene: TRBJ2-7
v_gene: TRBV14
CDR3aa: ASSPLGRQGAKDEQY

j_gene: TRBJ1-1
v_gene: TRBV15
CDR3aa: ATSRGGRTVNTEAF

j_gene: TRBJ1-2
v_gene: TRBV4-1
CDR3aa: ASSQAQQGNYGYT

j_gene: TRBJ2-2
v_gene: TRBV7-2
CDR3aa: ASSLRGGQGRSGELF

j_gene: TRBJ2-1
v_gene: TRBV5-1
CDR3aa: ASRRYDTGGDEQF

j_gene: TRBJ2-6
v_gene: TRBV2
CDR3aa: ASKTDSGANVLT

j_gene: TRBJ1-1
v_gene: TRBV6-1
CDR3aa: ASSDDRLNTEAF

j_gene: TRBJ2-1
v_gene: TRBV7-2
CDR3aa: ASSFRDRDSGEQF

j_gene: TRBJ2-6
v_gene: TRBV5-6
CDR3aa: ASSLFTGANVLT

j_gene: TRBJ1-6
v_gene: TRBV2
CDR3aa: ASSESGGHNSPLH

j_gene: TRBJ2-5
v_gene: TRBV11-2
CDR3aa: ASSSAGAPEAQY

j_gene: TRBJ2-3
v_gene: TRBV6-1
CDR3aa: ASREAGGPVDTQY

j_gene: TRBJ1-2
v_gene: TRBV6-5
CDR3aa: ASSSARGQGNT

j_gene: TRBJ2-1
v_gene: TRBV7-8
CDR3aa: ASSSGRTRDNEQF

j_gene: TRBJ1-5
v_gene: TRBV15
CDR3aa: ATSSLGESGQPQH

j_gene: TRBJ1-4
v_gene: TRBV7-9
CDR3aa: ASSLTGFNEKLF

j_gene: TRBJ2-1
v_gene: TRBV30
CDR3aa: AWSSGQGVFRGGGSNEQF

j_gene: TRBJ2-2
v_gene: TRBV7-6
CDR3aa: ASSVLQENTGELF

j_gene: TRBJ1-6
v_gene: TRBV5-1
CDR3aa: ASSLGAPNSPLH

j_gene: TRBJ1-1
v_gene: TRBV5-1
CDR3aa: ASSLVLNTEAF

j_gene: TRBJ2-7
v_gene: TRBV11-2
CDR3aa: ASSLGGGKAYEQY

j_gene: TRBJ1-3
v_gene: TRBV7-2
CDR3aa: ASSLRASSGNTIY

j_gene: TRBJ1-1
v_gene: TRBV6-1
CDR3aa: ASSDPGQPNTEAF

j_gene: TRBJ2-2
v_gene: TRBV5-1
CDR3aa: ASSLGGRADGELF

j_gene: TRBJ1-2
v_gene: TRBV30
CDR3aa: AWSFLAGVSGYT

j_gene: TRBJ1-1
v_gene: TRBV6-4
CDR3aa: ASREQGAANTEAF

j_gene: TRBJ1-2
v_gene: TRBV5-4
CDR3aa: ASSLWGPYGYT

j_gene: TRBJ1-6
v_gene: TRBV2
CDR3aa: ASSTGTGYSSPLH

j_gene: TRBJ2-5
v_gene: TRBV29-1
CDR3aa: SPRLAGQETQY

j_gene: TRBJ2-1
v_gene: TRBV5-1
CDR3aa: ASSSTRNEQF

j_gene: TRBJ2-2
v_gene: TRBV7-2
CDR3aa: ASSLRGLGSGELF

j_gene: TRBJ2-6
v_gene: TRBV5-6
CDR3aa: ASSLGGALRANVLT

j_gene: TRBJ1-2
v_gene: TRBV7-2
CDR3aa: ASSPGGGQGILGYGYT

j_gene: TRBJ2-2
v_gene: TRBV5-1
CDR3aa: ASSTTGTTNTGELF

j_gene: TRBJ1-1
v_gene: TRBV9
CDR3aa: ASSVDPGDTEAF

j_gene: TRBJ2-3
v_gene: TRBV7-9
CDR3aa: ASRPSSTDTQY

j_gene: TRBJ1-1
v_gene: TRBV10-1
CDR3aa: ASKKGQGITEAF

j_gene: TRBJ2-1
v_gene: TRBV27
CDR3aa: ATCRVGLAGGHSNEQF

j_gene: TRBJ1-5
v_gene: TRBV11-2
CDR3aa: ASSSGQPNQPQH

j_gene: TRBJ2-3
v_gene: TRBV19
CDR3aa: ASSGVTITDTQY

j_gene: TRBJ1-1
v_gene: TRBV9
CDR3aa: ASSPDARGIIEAF

j_gene: TRBJ1-2
v_gene: TRBV4-1
CDR3aa: ASSQDQLYGYT

j_gene: TRBJ1-4
v_gene: TRBV29-1
CDR3aa: SVGDSEKLF

j_gene: TRBJ2-7
v_gene: TRBV6-5
CDR3aa: ASSYQRGGPYEQY

j_gene: TRBJ1-6
v_gene: TRBV30
CDR3aa: AWSLSGSPLH

j_gene: TRBJ1-1
v_gene: TRBV28
CDR3aa: ASSLTGKVKAF

j_gene: TRBJ1-5
v_gene: TRBV28
CDR3aa: ASTRTGGWGNQPQH

j_gene: TRBJ1-2
v_gene: TRBV4-1
CDR3aa: ASSQIYYGDRDPYGYT

j_gene: TRBJ1-1
v_gene: TRBV7-9
CDR3aa: ASSLGSHGSGAF

j_gene: TRBJ2-3
v_gene: TRBV28
CDR3aa: ASSLSLRGERTDTQY

j_gene: TRBJ2-3
v_gene: TRBV10-1
CDR3aa: ASSESQTGGPPQY